This is a list of T cell receptor beta chains from one sample in a study of control samples from healthy donors and cancer patients. The data were produced by immunoSEQ multiplex PCR, yet TCRdb's version contains in-frame clones alone and is incomplete. The repertoire holds tens of thousands of clones, around 96% seen once, with 1.5% to 2% in the top ten. The sequenced sample was blood. The receptors were gathered from a woman aged 25 to 39 in good health. Each CDR3 is given with its conserved first and last residue. The order of the fields is clone size, V gene, J gene, D gene, CDR3 DNA, CDR3 protein. A D gene is named only where the DNA matches it firmly. Only part of the rows carry a size: once, few, many, or a class if the clone is expanded.

-	TRBV28	TRBJ1-4	-	TGTGCCAGCAGTTTAGCACAGATGGATGAAAAACTGTTTTTT	CASSLAQMDEKLFF
once	TRBV5-5	TRBJ1-3	-	TGTGCCAGCAGTCTTGGATGGGGAAACACCATATATTTT	CASSLGWGNTIYF
-	TRBV27	TRBJ2-2	-	TGTGCCAGCAGTTTAGCGGCCACCGGGGAGCTGTTTTTT	CASSLAATGELFF
-	TRBV7-9	TRBJ1-1	-	TGTGCCAGCAGCTCCGAGCAGGGGAGCACTGAAGCTTTCTTT	CASSSEQGSTEAFF
-	TRBV9	TRBJ2-7	-	TGTGCCAGCAGCGTAGGTACGGGAGAGGGGGCGCAGTACTTC	CASSVGTGEGAQYF
-	TRBV15	TRBJ2-5	-	TGTGCCACCAGCAGAGCGGTGGGCAATACGGAGACCCAGTACTTC	CATSRAVGNTETQYF
-	TRBV18	TRBJ2-1	TRBD2	TGTGCCAGCTCACCACGGGAGGGAGTCGGTAATGAGCAGTTCTTC	CASSPREGVGNEQFF
-	TRBV7-9	TRBJ2-7	-	TGTGCCAGCAGCCTCGTTGCGATACAGGCGCCACAGTACTTC	CASSLVAIQAPQYF
once	TRBV7-3	TRBJ2-3	TRBD2	TGTGCCAGCAGCCTGGGACTAGCGGGCAGCACAGATACGCAGTATTTT	CASSLGLAGSTDTQYF
-	TRBV29-1	TRBJ1-1	-	TGCAGCGTTGAAACAGGTGAAGCTTTCTTT	CSVETGEAFF
-	TRBV19	TRBJ1-4	TRBD1	TGTGCCAGTAGACAGAGGGGGCGCTTTTCGACTAATGAAAAACTGTTTTTT	CASRQRGRFSTNEKLFF
-	TRBV15	TRBJ1-5	-	TGTGCCACCAGCAGAGATAGGGGCCGGCCCGATCAGCCCCAGCATTTT	CATSRDRGRPDQPQHF
-	TRBV12-5	TRBJ1-5	-	TGTGCTAGTGGTTCGGACCCTCAGCCCCAGCATTTT	CASGSDPQPQHF
-	TRBV29-1	TRBJ2-2	-	TGCAGCGTTGTTCGCACCGGGGAGCTGTTTTTT	CSVVRTGELFF
-	TRBV28	TRBJ1-5	-	TGTGCCAGCACCCGGGACGGTCATCAGCCCCAGCATTTT	CASTRDGHQPQHF
-	TRBV5-1	TRBJ2-3	TRBD1	TGCGCCAGCAGCCAAGATGGACAGGGGGCAACCTACAGTGGGACCACAGATACGCAGTATTTT	CASSQDGQGATYSGTTDTQYF
-	TRBV19	TRBJ2-3	TRBD2	TGTGCCAGTAGTATAGCCGGAGACAGCGGTATCGGGAGGGTGACTAGCACAGATACGCAGTATTTT	CASSIAGDSGIGRVTSTDTQYF
-	TRBV7-8	TRBJ1-1	TRBD1	TGTGCCAGCAGCTTAGTAGGACAGGGCCTCACTGAAGCTTTCTTT	CASSLVGQGLTEAFF
-	TRBV2	TRBJ2-2	-	TGTGCCAGCAGGGAGGGGCCGAACACCGGGGAGCTGTTTTTT	CASREGPNTGELFF
-	TRBV19	TRBJ2-6	TRBD1	TGTGCCAGTACCCAAACCCGGACAGGAAATACCGGGGCCAACGTCCTGACTTTC	CASTQTRTGNTGANVLTF
-	TRBV6-4	TRBJ2-1	-	TGTGCCAGCAGTGAGGGTGGGACGTCTTCCAATGAGCAGTTCTTC	CASSEGGTSSNEQFF
-	TRBV2	TRBJ2-1	-	TGTGCCAGCAGTGACCCCGGTGAGCAGTTCTTC	CASSDPGEQFF
-	TRBV15	TRBJ2-2	TRBD2	TGTGCCACCAGCACTCGGACTAGCGGGAGGGCCACCGGGGAGCTGTTTTTT	CATSTRTSGRATGELFF
-	TRBV7-9	TRBJ2-2	-	TGTGCCAGCAGCTTAGTGCAAGGGAGCGGGGAGCTGTTTTTT	CASSLVQGSGELFF
-	TRBV6-6	TRBJ1-4	TRBD1	TGTGCCAGCAGCAAGGGACAGGTCAACGAAAAACTGTTTTTT	CASSKGQVNEKLFF
-	TRBV5-1	TRBJ1-2	-	TGCGCCAGCAGCTTGGACGGGAACTATGGCTACACCTTC	CASSLDGNYGYTF
-	TRBV3-1/TRBV3-2	TRBJ1-1	-	TGTGCCAGCAGCCATCGATGGGGGAACACTGAAGCTTTCTTT	CASSHRWGNTEAFF
-	TRBV5-1	TRBJ2-1	-	TGCGCCAGCAGTTTAGGGGCCACCTACAATGAGCAGTTCTTC	CASSLGATYNEQFF
-	TRBV19	TRBJ1-4	TRBD1	TGTGCCAGTAGCCAAGACAGGGGGACTAATGAAAAACTGTTTTTT	CASSQDRGTNEKLFF
-	TRBV3-1/TRBV3-2	TRBJ2-3	TRBD1	TGTGCCAGCAGCGGACAGGGGAAAAGCACAGATACGCAGTATTTT	CASSGQGKSTDTQYF
-	TRBV2	TRBJ1-1	-	TGTGCCAGCAGTGAAGCGGGACGGATGAACACTGAAGCTTTCTTT	CASSEAGRMNTEAFF
once	TRBV20-1	TRBJ2-1	-	TGCAGTGCCGTCGAGGATACGAGGTTCTTC	CSAVEDTRFF
-	TRBV28	TRBJ2-7	-	TGTGCCAGCAGCCCGGGACTCCCGAAGTACTTC	CASSPGLPKYF
-	TRBV30	TRBJ2-1	TRBD2	TGTGCCTGGAAAGCTGGCGGGAGAATTTACAATGAGCAGTTCTTC	CAWKAGGRIYNEQFF
few	TRBV28	TRBJ2-1	TRBD2	TGTGCCAGCAGTCTAGGGACTAGCGGAGAGCAGTTCTTC	CASSLGTSGEQFF
few	TRBV25-1	TRBJ2-2	TRBD1	TGTGCCAGCAGTGATGGACAGGGGGACACCGGGGAGCTGTTTTTT	CASSDGQGDTGELFF